This T cell receptor (beta chain) emerged from a study of cytomegalovirus exposure and HLA in healthy donors. Findings and caveats of the study: Most subjects' HLA-A and HLA-B alleles were reportedly predicted from TCR beta sequences. The listing of 150 to 200 TCR beta chains classed them as cytomegalovirus-associated. An Asian-associated ancestry cluster reportedly showed fewer N-insertions than the approximately 630-donor mean in a later analysis.

Comment on this clone: Its cognate antigen is unknown.

60 Vbeta and 13 Jbeta primers were used in PCR. This table comes from immunoSEQ multiplex PCR, and its TCRdb copy is limited to in-frame clones, with some not included. This sample has over 85,000 clones, with 81% found just once. There are 13 residues in the CDR3. CDR1 is MDHEN and CDR2 is SYDVKM in the germline V gene. Trimming stripped 6 bases from V and 5 bases from J, with 13 bases between. The chain links TRBV28 to TRBJ1-2, with unresolved D. This receptor was taken from a man aged 35 to 55 in good health and CMV-seropositive. The material sequenced was PBMCs. CDR3 DNA sequence: TGTGCCAGCAGACCCGGGAGCCGTTATGGCTACACCTTC. Its protein product is CASRPGSRYGYTF.